The 10 T cell receptor beta chains in this list originate from one sample, sequenced in a study of regulatory T cells in long-lasting Graves disease. The time point denotes: newly diagnosed GD, antithyroid drugs for less than 3 months. The TCR library used RNA extracted from PBMCs. Combining iRepertoire HTBI primers with Arm-PCR of CDR3 regions, the authors built TCR beta libraries. From the multiplex PCR reads, TCRdb called clonotypes with MiXCR, one entry per CDR3 protein. Of 350,000 to 450,000 distinct CDR3 sequences listed, approximately 15% were seen once; the top ten hold just under 30%. The same sample was also studied in work on T cells in Graves' hyperthyroidism and ophthalmopathy.

Here the sequenced sample was peripheral blood mononuclear cells (PBMCs), taken at new diagnosis, from a patient treated with antithyroid drugs. These TCRs come from a man between 35 and 55 years old with Graves disease.

The chain carries TRBV6-2 or TRBV6-3 and TRBJ1-6; D is unresolved. The CDR3 sequence is 16 residues long. With 5 bases removed from V and 6 bases from J, the gap between germline ends came to 17 bases. In germline, CDR1 is MNHEY, CDR2 SVGEGT. CDR3 DNA sequence: TGTGCCAGCAGTGGACCGGCTTTGGGGTCTAATTCACCCCTCCACTTT. It is translated as CASSGPALGSNSPLHF.

This clonotype occurred many times. The chain carries TRBV4-3 and TRBJ2-1; 8 bases fit TRBD2. Germline values: CDR1 LGHNA, CDR2 YSLEER. Losses at the gene ends were 2 bases for V and 10 bases for J; bases not matched to a gene: 10. The CDR3 runs to 15 residues. Here the CDR3 reads CASSQSEASGREQFF. DNA for the CDR3: TGCGCCAGCAGCCAATCAGAAGCTAGCGGGCGAGAGCAGTTCTTC.

A few counts support this clonotype. The chain recombines TRBV29-1 with TRBJ2-5; no firm D call. In germline, CDR1 is SQVTM, CDR2 ANQGSEA. V was shortened by 1 base and J by 9 bases, with 9 bases between the two germline ends. This CDR3 is 11 amino acids long. The CDR3 is CSVEVGQAQYF. CDR3 DNA: TGCAGCGTTGAAGTTGGTCAAGCCCAGTACTTC.

V and J are TRBV4-3 and TRBJ1-3, with a weak D call TRBD1 (6 bases). Per the germline V gene, CDR1 is LGHNA and CDR2 is YSLEER. V dropped 2 bases and J dropped 2 bases, with 7 bases sitting between them. This CDR3 comprises 14 residues. The CDR3 is CASSQSGAGNTIYF. For the CDR3, the DNA is TGCGCCAGCAGCCAATCAGGGGCTGGAAACACCATATATTTT.

This clonotype came up many times. V gene TRBV27 combines with J gene TRBJ2-5, with D perhaps TRBD2 (5 bases). Germline V gene data show CDR1 as MNHEY and CDR2 as SMNVEV (reference sequence). Trimming pared 9 bases from V and 0 bases from J, leaving 11 bases between. The CDR3 loop spans 13 amino acids. The DNA of the CDR3 is TGTGCCAGTAGAGCGGTGTACCAAGAGACCCAGTACTTC. This encodes CASRAVYQETQYF.

This clonotype was seen ten or more times. This chain uses TRBV2 with TRBJ2-1; 7 positions agree with TRBD2. This CDR3 is 15 amino acids long. Germline V lookup: CDR1 SNHLY, CDR2 FYNNEI. With V trimmed by 6 bases and J by 3 bases, 8 bases remained unmatched. The CDR3 reads CASSDKQRGYNEQFF. The CDR3 DNA reads TGTGCCAGCAGCGACAAGCAGCGGGGCTACAATGAGCAGTTCTTC.

Ten or more counts support this clonotype. The rearrangement links TRBV11-2 to TRBJ2-7; weak D call: TRBD2 (6 bases). The CDR3 is made up of 15 amino acids. Germline CDR1 reads SGHAT; CDR2 reads FQNNGV. V gave up 0 bases and J gave up 1 base, with 10 bases separating them. Written as DNA, the CDR3 is TGTGCCAGCAGCTTAGATCTAGCGAGGTCCTACGAGCAGTACTTC. Encoded protein: CASSLDLARSYEQYF.

This clonotype showed up just a few times. CDR3 nucleotides: TGCAGCGTTCTACAGGGGAATCGGAACAATGAGCAGTTCTTC. Protein product: CSVLQGNRNNEQFF. J is TRBJ2-1 and V is TRBV29-1; 7 positions agree with TRBD1. The J segment lost 5 bases and the V segment lost 5 bases, leaving 9 bases of the junction unmatched. The CDR3 has 14 residues. Germline V gives CDR1 SQVTM, CDR2 ANQGSEA.

This clonotype was observed many times. The V and J genes are TRBV7-2 and TRBJ2-5; no clear D. Trimming cost V 2 bases and J 5 bases, with 15 bases left between them. Germline CDR1 reads SGHTA; CDR2 reads FQGNSA. This CDR3 contains 15 residues. CDR3 DNA: TGTGCCAGCAGCTTATCCCAAATGATCGTCGAGACCCAGTACTTC. It translates to CASSLSQMIVETQYF. The full variable domain, rest sourced from reference TRBV7-2 and TRBJ2-5, is GAGVSQSPSNKVTEKGKDVELRCDPISGHTALYWYRQSLGQGLEFLIYFQGNSAPDKSGLPSDRFSAERTGGSVSTLTIQRTQQEDSAVYLCASSLSQMIVETQYFGPGTRLLVL.

Ten or more counts support this clonotype. This chain links TRBV9 with TRBJ2-1; perhaps TRBD1 as D (5 bases). There are 14 residues in the CDR3. The germline V and J ends were trimmed by 4 bases and 7 bases, with 15 bases remaining between them. Germline lookup yields CDR1 SGDLS and CDR2 YYNGEE. In DNA form, the CDR3 reads TGTGCCAGCAGCATGGGGCCCTCCCGTAATGAGCAGTTCTTC. This translates into CASSMGPSRNEQFF. The complete variable domain, with remaining parts taken from reference TRBV9 and TRBJ2-1, reads DSGVTQTPKHLITATGQRVTLRCSPRSGDLSVYWYQQSLDQGLQFLIQYYNGEERAKGNILERFSAQQFPDLHSELNLSSLELGDSALYFCASSMGPSRNEQFFGPGTRLTVL.